The 18 T cell receptor beta chains given below trace back to one sample, sequenced in a study of low-dose radiotherapy and immunotherapy resistance in tumors. cDNA synthesis used a TRAV/TRBV-specific primer set for both chains. TCRs were amplified for about 18 PCR cycles with a constant-region primer and V-primer adapter. MiXCR, run by TCRdb on the reads, gives a single entry per CDR3 protein. The sample comprises approximately 9,800 distinct CDR3 sequences, approximately 40% of which are singletons, and approximately 5.5% rests with the top ten. All receptors derive from a human donor with advanced metastatic prostate, ovarian, gallbladder or colorectal cancer (not recorded which). This table probably holds off-target reads from a library built for another chain.

As DNA, the CDR3 is TGTGCCAGCAGCTTACAACCGGGACAGGGTAATGAAAAACTGTTTTTT. It codes for CASSLQPGQGNEKLFF. This sequence joins TRBV7-2 and TRBJ1-4; 9 bases agree with TRBD1. CDR1 SGHTA and CDR2 FQGNSA come from the germline V gene. V was clipped by 2 bases and J by 4 bases; unmatched bases: 5. The CDR3 loop spans 16 amino acids.

V is TRBV7-7 and J is TRBJ2-7, with 9 bases lining up with TRBD2. CDR3 size: 15 residues. The trim removed 1 base at V and 7 bases at J, leaving 8 bases unmatched. Germline V gene lookup returns CDR1 SSHAT and CDR2 FNYEAQ (reference sequence). Here the CDR3 reads CASSLGKGLAYEQYF. The CDR3 DNA reads as TGTGCCAGCAGCTTAGGAAAAGGACTAGCGTATGAGCAGTACTTC.

This clonotype was detected a few times. The chain uses TRBV30 and TRBJ2-1; either TRBD1 or TRBD2 may supply D (6 bases each). The germline V and J ends were trimmed by 3 bases and 13 bases, with 34 bases remaining between them. The germline gives CDR1 GTSNPN, CDR2 SVGIG (reference sequence). The CDR3 has 18 amino acids. The CDR3 sequence: CAWRYDTGHRSGGLPQFF. DNA for the CDR3: TGTGCCTGGAGATATGACACGGGACACCGGAGTGGTGGACTACCCCAGTTCTTC.

The CDR3 nucleotides read TGCAGTGCTAGAGATCCGGTTCTAAATTCACCCCTCCACTTT. Translation gives CSARDPVLNSPLHF. This chain links TRBV20-1 with TRBJ1-6, with D uncertain. The CDR3 loop spans 14 amino acids. V shed 0 bases and J shed 7 bases, with 10 bases lying between them. The germline V gene encodes CDR1 DFQATT and CDR2 SNEGSKA (reference sequence).

The chain has TRBV20-1 and TRBJ1-5; a possible D gene is TRBD1 (6 bases). Germline V lookup: CDR1 DFQATT, CDR2 SNEGSKA (reference sequence). V lost 7 bases to trimming and J lost 2 bases, with 12 bases between them. This CDR3 is built from 13 residues. The CDR3 region is CSVKGHGNQPQHF. DNA of the CDR3: TGCAGTGTGAAGGGACATGGCAATCAGCCCCAGCATTTT.

The chain has TRBV6-6 and TRBJ2-2; D uncertain. The CDR3 runs 14 residues. The V end lost 2 bases, the J end lost 4 bases, and 8 bases lay between the germline ends. Germline loops: CDR1 MNHNY, CDR2 SVGAGI (reference sequence). In DNA form, the CDR3 reads TGTGCCAGCAGTTACGAGAGGTTCACCGGGGAGCTGTTTTTT. Amino acids: CASSYERFTGELFF.

This clonotype was picked up one time. This chain connects TRBV3-1 to TRBJ2-3; no reliable D call. This CDR3 is built from 14 residues. Germline CDR1 and CDR2: LGHDT and YNNKEL (reference sequence). V dropped 4 bases and J dropped 2 bases, with 10 bases sitting between them. The CDR3 DNA follows: TGTGCCAGCAGCCCCTCCTTGAACACAGATACGCAGTATTTT. Protein sequence: CASSPSLNTDTQYF.

A remark on this clonotype: A much larger clonotype is one base distant, so this may be a read error. The rearrangement links TRBV28 to TRBJ1-1, with D possibly matching TRBD1 (5 bases). The CDR3 has 12 amino acids. Looked up from germline, CDR1 is MDHEN and CDR2 is SYDVKM. The V gene lost 8 bases and the J gene lost 4 bases, with 11 bases spanning the gap. In nucleotides, the CDR3 is TGTGCCAGCGGTAGGAGGGGCACTGAAGCTTTCTTT. It is translated as CASGRRGTEAFF. The full variable domain, completed using reference TRBV28 and TRBJ1-1, is DVKVTQSSRYLVKRTGEKVFLECVQDMDHENMFWYRQDPGLGLRLIYFSYDVKMKEKGDIPEGYSVSREKKERFSLILESASTNQTSMYLCASGRRGTEAFFGQGTRLTVV.

The chain uses TRBV20-1 and TRBJ2-3; the D gene is possibly TRBD2 (5 bases). The CDR3 is 13 amino acids. Germline V CDR1 and CDR2: DFQATT, SNEGSKA (reference sequence). With 6 bases removed from V and 2 bases from J, the gap between germline ends came to 12 bases. The CDR3 loop reads CSASILVTDTQYF. The DNA for the CDR3 is TGCAGTGCCTCGATACTAGTCACAGATACGCAGTATTTT.

A few counts support this clonotype. The V gene is TRBV27, the J gene TRBJ2-5; 8 bases are a match to TRBD1. The trim removed 1 base at V and 1 base at J, leaving 2 bases unmatched. The CDR3 length is 15 residues. Germline CDR1 is MNHEY and CDR2 is SMNVEV (reference sequence). The CDR3 protein is CASSLLGQAQETQYF. In nucleotides, the CDR3 is TGTGCCAGCAGTTTATTGGGACAGGCCCAAGAGACCCAGTACTTC.

The chain uses TRBV29-1 and TRBJ2-7; 9 bases are shared with TRBD1. The J segment lost 3 bases and the V segment lost 5 bases, leaving 2 bases of the junction unmatched. CDR1 and CDR2 (germline): SQVTM, ANQGSEA. This CDR3 is built from 12 residues. The DNA of the CDR3 is TGCAGCGTTAGGGACAGGGTCTACGAGCAGTACTTC. This codes for CSVRDRVYEQYF.

The chain uses TRBV21-1 and TRBJ2-1; the table's D gene call, TRBD1, was not cross checked with the DNA. TRBV21-1 is termed a pseudogene. The CDR3 length is 16 residues. Here the CDR3 DNA reads TGTGCCAGCAGCAAAGGGCTGGGAAACTTCCCCCATGAGCAGTTCTTC. Translated, it gives CASSKGLGNFPHEQFF.

The chain combines TRBV12-3 or TRBV12-4 with TRBJ2-3; the match to TRBD2 covers 11 bases. The CDR3 consists of 15 residues. V was clipped by 7 bases and J by 2 bases; unmatched bases: 5. The CDR3 DNA reads as TGTGCCAGCACGATAGCGGGAGGGACCACAGATACGCAGTATTTT. Translated, it gives CASTIAGGTTDTQYF.

This clonotype was observed a few times. At one of its ends the junction is not consistent with the germline gene, which may arise from a read error. The chain joins TRBV2 to TRBJ2-7; 10 bases agree with TRBD2. The CDR3 length is 12 residues. Germline values: CDR1 SNHLY, CDR2 FYNNEI. DNA for the CDR3: TGTGCCAGCAGTGAAAGTAGCGGGGGGCTTCCCTTC. Translating it yields CASSESSGGLPF.

This rearrangement joins TRBV5-1 to TRBJ1-5, with 8 bases identical to TRBD1. The CDR3 is made up of 14 amino acids. Per germline, CDR1 SGHRS and CDR2 YFSETQ. Trimming cost V 0 bases and J 5 bases; bases outside gene matches: 1. DNA for the CDR3: TGCGCCAGCAGCTTGGCGACAGGGGATCAGCCCCAGCATTTT. Translated: CASSLATGDQPQHF.

The sample holds a few counts of this clonotype. This rearrangement joins TRBV7-9 to TRBJ2-5; TRBD1 or TRBD2 may be the D gene (6 bases each). Trimming took 6 bases from V and 5 from J, leaving 13 bases between them. The CDR3 loop spans 13 amino acids. Germline CDR1 SEHNR, CDR2 FQNEAQ (reference sequence). The CDR3, as DNA: TGTGCCAGCAGTACCGGAGGGGGGGAGACCCAGTACTTC. This gives the protein CASSTGGGETQYF. Combining the CDR3 with reference TRBV7-9 and TRBJ2-5 gives the whole variable domain DTGVSQNPRHKITKRGQNVTFRCDPISEHNRLYWYRQTLGQGPEFLTYFQNEAQLEKSRLLSDRFSAERPKGSFSTLEIQRTEQGDSAMYLCASSTGGGETQYFGPGTRLLVL.

This chain joins TRBV29-1 and TRBJ2-7; 12 bases match TRBD1. From germline, CDR1 is SQVTM and CDR2 ANQGSEA. The V segment lost 4 bases and the J segment 6 bases; nucleotides outside the gene matches: 4. The CDR3 consists of 13 residues. The CDR3 sequence: CSVAGTGGLEQYF. The CDR3 DNA is TGCAGCGTTGCCGGGACAGGGGGCCTCGAGCAGTACTTC.

This clonotype has a handful of counts. The chain recombines TRBV27 with TRBJ2-1; 10 bases are a match to TRBD2. Germline values: CDR1 MNHEY, CDR2 SMNVEV (reference sequence). With 2 bases clipped from V and 9 bases from J, the junction kept 7 bases outside the gene matches. The CDR3 is made up of 15 amino acids. In nucleotides, the CDR3 is TGTGCCAGCAGTTTAAGTACTAGCGGGATCGGTGAGCAGTTCTTC. It translates to CASSLSTSGIGEQFF.